This T cell receptor beta chain was obtained from a study of T-cell memory formation after mild COVID-19. TCRdb redid the calling of the 5' RACE reads with MiXCR, one entry per CDR3 protein. The top ten clones hold around 13% of a sample with about 400,000 distinct CDR3 sequences, less than 25% of them seen once. Germline V lookup: CDR1 SEHNR, CDR2 FQNEAQ (reference sequence). CDR3 length: 12 amino acids. V lost 3 bases to trimming and J lost 5 bases, with 7 bases between them. The specimen was PBMCs or a T cell subset sorted from them (not recorded which). The TCR was taken from an adult woman who had mild COVID-19 (a few samples of this study predate the infection). Cell type and time point are not known. The rearrangement uses TRBV7-9 and TRBJ1-1; D gene unclear. CDR3: CASSFGRTEAFF. DNA of the CDR3: TGTGCCAGCAGCTTTGGCCGGACTGAAGCTTTCTTT.